A single sample is the source of the 4 T cell receptor beta chains below, sequenced in a study of blood T cell repertoires in COVID-19. TCRdb keeps only in-frame clones here, not all; method: immunoSEQ multiplex PCR. The data show a few hundred thousand clones, with approximately 86% seen just once and less than 4.5% held by the top ten. Sample: peripheral blood. These TCRs come from a man between 18 and 29 years old with active or convalescent COVID-19.

The chain employs TRBV12-3 or TRBV12-4 and TRBJ1-1; D is undetermined. Trimming pared 7 bases from V and 8 bases from J, leaving 14 bases between. CDR3 length: 12 residues. The CDR3 here is CASTDGSREAFF. CDR3 in DNA: TGTGCCAGCACTGATGGGTCTAGAGAAGCTTTCTTT.

The chain links TRBV11-2 to TRBJ1-1; 7 nucleotides match TRBD1. CDR3 length equals 14 residues. Per the germline V gene, CDR1 is SGHAT and CDR2 is FQNNGV. V trimming: 4 bases; J trimming: 4 bases; junction bases outside the gene matches: 6. CDR3 residues: CASSSRQGGTEAFF. The CDR3, as DNA: TGTGCCAGCAGCTCTCGACAGGGAGGCACTGAAGCTTTCTTT.

The genes are TRBV5-5 and TRBJ1-1; D might be TRBD1 (5 bases). The V end lost 4 bases, the J end lost 1 base, and 11 bases lay between the germline ends. The CDR3 length is 14 residues. The germline CDR1 and CDR2 sequences are SGHKS and YYEKEE (reference sequence). The CDR3: CASSPPGGNTEAFF. The DNA for the CDR3 is TGTGCCAGCAGCCCCCCCGGGGGGAACACTGAAGCTTTCTTT.

This rearrangement joins TRBV4-1 to TRBJ1-2, with D possibly TRBD1 on 6 matching bases. Looked up from germline, CDR1 is MGHRA and CDR2 is YSYEKL. This CDR3 comprises 17 residues. V dropped 3 bases and J dropped 4 bases, with 21 bases sitting between them. CDR3 region: CASSHSDRTLYPYGYTF. CDR3 sequence (DNA): TGCGCCAGCAGCCATTCTGACAGGACTCTCTACCCCTATGGCTACACCTTC.